The sequence of this TCR beta chain was determined in a study of cytomegalovirus exposure and HLA in healthy donors. Study-level points and caveats: TCR beta sequences reportedly predicted most subjects' HLA-A and HLA-B alleles accurately. As a later analysis revealed, most CMV-associated TCR beta chains appeared HLA-restricted.

A note on this clone: The antigen is unknown.

With 4 bases removed from V and 3 bases from J, the gap between germline ends came to 17 bases. The CDR3 contains 15 residues. CDR1 and CDR2 from the germline V gene are SGHRS and YFSETQ. Both 60 Vbeta primers and 13 Jbeta primers went into the PCR. TCRdb keeps only in-frame clones here, not all; method: immunoSEQ multiplex PCR. This table lists 100,000 to 150,000 clones. Sequenced: PBMCs. The sequence was obtained from a man aged 18 to 30 in good health and CMV-seronegative. This rearrangement joins TRBV5-1 to TRBJ2-7, with D tentatively TRBD1 (6 bases). CDR3 coding DNA: TGCGCCAGCAGCCGCTGGACAGCCCCGGACTACGAGCAGTACTTC. Translation gives CASSRWTAPDYEQYF.